This entry lists 24 T cell receptor beta chains sequenced from one sample in a study of cytomegalovirus exposure and HLA in healthy donors. The PCR was carried out with 60 Vbeta primers and 13 Jbeta primers. Here immunoSEQ multiplex PCR was the method, and the copy in TCRdb shows in-frame clones only, minus some. The repertoire has 100,000 to 150,000 clones, 70% to 80% of them found once; the top ten carry more than 3%. What was sequenced was PBMCs. All receptors derive from a man aged 30 to 45 in good health and CMV-seronegative.

The rearrangement links TRBV5-1 to TRBJ2-3; 7 bases fit TRBD1. The CDR3 runs 14 residues. Trimming at V came to 4 bases and at J to 0 bases, leaving 2 bases not matched to a gene. Germline values: CDR1 SGHRS, CDR2 YFSETQ. The CDR3 region is CASSEGQSTDTQYF. The CDR3 DNA sequence: TGCGCCAGCAGCGAGGGACAGAGCACAGATACGCAGTATTTT.

The chain joins TRBV15 to TRBJ2-7; 7 bases align to TRBD2. The CDR3 has 14 amino acids. After removal of 8 bases from V and 2 bases from J, the junction contained 9 bases not matched to a gene. The germline V gene encodes CDR1 LNHNV and CDR2 YYDKDF (reference sequence). In DNA form, the CDR3 reads TGTGCCACCTCATCCGGGGACTACCCCTACGAGCAGTACTTC. Protein: CATSSGDYPYEQYF.

The rearrangement joins TRBV28 to TRBJ2-5; no definite D call. The CDR3 covers 15 residues. Trimming cost V 3 bases and J 3 bases, with 14 bases left between them. Germline-derived CDR1 and CDR2 are MDHEN and SYDVKM. The CDR3 DNA reads TGTGCCAGCAGTTTCTCTCGGCAGCTAGAAGAGACCCAGTACTTC. This sequence encodes CASSFSRQLEETQYF.

Concerning this clone itself: This specimen includes other DNA sequences encoding the same CDR3. The chain uses TRBV13 and TRBJ1-2; tentative D call: TRBD1 (6 bases). The CDR3 covers 14 residues. The ends were cut back, 3 bases at V and 3 bases at J, with 11 bases in the middle. Germline V gene sequence: CDR1 PRHDT, CDR2 FYEKMQ (reference sequence). The CDR3: CASSFTAGDYGYTF. In nucleotides, the CDR3 is TGTGCCAGCAGCTTTACGGCAGGGGACTATGGCTACACCTTC.

The chain is built from TRBV19 and TRBJ2-4; TRBD2 aligns across 11 bases. CDR1 is LNHDA, CDR2 SQIVND, per germline (reference sequence). CDR3 length: 16 amino acids. The trim removed 3 bases at V and 0 bases at J, leaving 1 base unmatched. CDR3 coding DNA: TGTGCCAGTAGTATTGGACTAGCGGGAGCCAAAAACATTCAGTACTTC. Encoded protein: CASSIGLAGAKNIQYF.

By its share, this clone is medium-sized. The gene calls are TRBV6-5 and TRBJ1-1, with TRBD1 identical over 10 bases. The trim removed 0 bases at V and 5 bases at J, leaving 6 bases unmatched. This CDR3 has 16 amino acids. Germline values: CDR1 MNHEY, CDR2 SVGAGI. CDR3 residues: CASSYSGTGEGTEAFF. CDR3 in DNA: TGTGCCAGCAGTTACTCGGGGACAGGGGAAGGAACTGAAGCTTTCTTT.

This sequence joins TRBV27 and TRBJ2-4, with D possibly matching TRBD1 (7 bases). CDR1 is MNHEY, CDR2 SMNVEV, per germline (reference sequence). V gave up 8 bases and J gave up 0 bases, with 14 bases separating them. The CDR3 has 15 residues. CDR3: CASRGTALAKNIQYF. As DNA, the CDR3 is TGTGCCAGCCGGGGGACAGCTCTAGCCAAAAACATTCAGTACTTC.

The chain has TRBV4-1 and TRBJ1-6; 10 nucleotides agree with TRBD1. The V gene end was trimmed by 1 base and the J gene end by 9 bases; junction bases not matched to a gene: 3. Per germline, CDR1 MGHRA and CDR2 YSYEKL. The length of the CDR3 is 15 residues. The CDR3 protein is CASSQVGTGASPLHF. The CDR3 region has the DNA TGCGCCAGCAGCCAAGTAGGGACAGGGGCTTCACCCCTCCACTTT.

The chain has TRBV7-2 and TRBJ1-5; D not certain. Germline CDR1 and CDR2: SGHTA and FQGNSA. Trimming stripped 2 bases from V and 1 base from J, with 12 bases between. The CDR3 runs to 16 residues. CDR3 in amino acids: CASSLSRALSNQPQHF. The CDR3 DNA is TGTGCCAGCAGCTTATCTCGCGCCCTGAGCAATCAGCCCCAGCATTTT.

The J gene is TRBJ1-1, the V gene TRBV7-9; a possible D gene is TRBD1 (5 bases). Trimming cost V 5 bases and J 7 bases, with 17 bases left between them. This CDR3 spans 14 amino acids. Germline V gives CDR1 SEHNR, CDR2 FQNEAQ (reference sequence). In DNA, the CDR3 is TGTGCCAGCAGCCTAATAGCAGGGTGGGTTGAAGCTTTCTTT. Protein: CASSLIAGWVEAFF. Full variable domain (rest looked up from reference TRBV7-9 and TRBJ1-1): DTGVSQNPRHKITKRGQNVTFRCDPISEHNRLYWYRQTLGQGPEFLTYFQNEAQLEKSRLLSDRFSAERPKGSFSTLEIQRTEQGDSAMYLCASSLIAGWVEAFFGQGTRLTVV.

V is TRBV30 and J is TRBJ1-6; D perhaps matches TRBD1 (5 bases). CDR3 length: 15 amino acids. CDR1 is GTSNPN and CDR2 is SVGIG in the germline V gene (reference sequence). V dropped 1 base and J dropped 10 bases, with 17 bases sitting between them. The CDR3 here is CAWSAWQGLRSPLHF. The CDR3 coding sequence is TGTGCCTGGAGTGCATGGCAGGGACTGAGGTCACCCCTCCACTTT.

The CDR3 reads CASSPGTGVAEQYF. As DNA, the CDR3 is TGCGCCAGCAGCCCCGGGACAGGGGTAGCCGAGCAGTACTTC. J is TRBJ2-7 and V is TRBV5-1; 10 bases fit TRBD1. Germline CDR1 SGHRS, CDR2 YFSETQ. With 4 bases clipped from V and 6 bases from J, the junction kept 7 bases outside the gene matches. The CDR3 is 14 amino acids. Supplemented by reference TRBV5-1 and TRBJ2-7, the full variable domain reads KAGVTQTPRYLIKTRGQQVTLSCSPISGHRSVSWYQQTPGQGLQFLFEYFSETQRNKGNFPGRFSGRQFSNSRSEMNVSTLELGDSALYLCASSPGTGVAEQYFGPGTRLTVT.

The rearrangement uses TRBV29-1 and TRBJ1-1; 9 bases are a match to TRBD1. This CDR3 is 15 amino acids long. V shed 4 bases and J 1 base; nucleotides not matched to a gene: 7. Germline V lookup: CDR1 SQVTM, CDR2 ANQGSEA. CDR3 amino acids: CSVGAPGQGNTEAFF. The CDR3 DNA is TGCAGCGTTGGTGCGCCGGGACAGGGGAACACTGAAGCTTTCTTT.

This chain joins TRBV27 and TRBJ1-3; weak D call: TRBD1 (6 bases). Germline V gene data show CDR1 as MNHEY and CDR2 as SMNVEV (reference sequence). V dropped 4 bases and J dropped 5 bases, with 24 bases sitting between them. The CDR3 contains 18 residues. This CDR3 is CASSSFARQAHLRNTIYF. Here the CDR3 DNA reads TGTGCCAGCAGTTCCTTTGCACGACAGGCCCACCTCAGAAACACCATATATTTT.

The rearrangement links TRBV29-1 to TRBJ2-7, with 8 bases that match TRBD1. J gave up 5 bases and V 2 bases, and 5 bases lay outside the gene matches. The length of the CDR3 is 13 residues. CDR1 and CDR2 (germline): SQVTM, ANQGSEA. The CDR3 DNA follows: TGCAGCGTTGAAATCCAGGGGGCTAACGAGCAGTACTTC. Translating gives CSVEIQGANEQYF.

V usage is TRBV6-1 and J usage is TRBJ1-2; 11 nucleotides match TRBD1. CDR1 and CDR2 (germline): MNHNS, SASEGT. CDR3 size: 15 residues. Germline trimming cut 0 bases from V and 5 bases from J; bases unmatched to any gene: 2. As DNA, the CDR3 is TGTGCCAGCAGTGAAGCGGACAGGGGGCTTTATGGCTACACCTTC. It translates to CASSEADRGLYGYTF.

This clone was counted between two and nine times. The chain combines TRBV10-3 with TRBJ1-5, with no clear D. Trimming took off 0 bases at V and 1 base at J, with 4 bases between the two ends. The CDR3 is made up of 14 amino acids. Germline loops: CDR1 ENHRY, CDR2 SYGVKD. The CDR3 loop reads CAISESTSNQPQHF. The CDR3 coding sequence is TGTGCCATCAGTGAGTCGACAAGCAATCAGCCCCAGCATTTT.

The V and J genes are TRBV19 and TRBJ1-6; possible D gene TRBD1, 5 bases. Germline-derived CDR1 and CDR2 are LNHDA and SQIVND (reference sequence). The CDR3 length is 13 residues. With 7 bases removed from V and 5 bases from J, the gap between germline ends came to 9 bases. As DNA, the CDR3 is TGTGCCAGTAAAAGGGGAAATAATTCACCCCTCCACTTT. Translating gives CASKRGNNSPLHF.

This chain links TRBV7-3 with TRBJ1-2; 9 positions match TRBD1. The CDR3 is 17 residues long. J lost 4 bases, V lost 5 bases, and 14 bases had no gene match. From germline, CDR1 is SGHTA and CDR2 FQGTGA. CDR3 nucleotides: TGTGCCAGCAGCGGTTCTTACAGGGGGCGGGACTCCTATGGCTACACCTTC. It codes for CASSGSYRGRDSYGYTF.

The chain has TRBV7-9 and TRBJ2-6; TRBD1 agrees at 7 bases. The CDR3 is 17 amino acids. Unmatched junction bases numbered 8, after V lost 5 bases and J lost 1 base. CDR1 and CDR2 (germline): SEHNR, FQNEAQ (reference sequence). Written as DNA, the CDR3 is TGTGCCAGCAGCGCAGGCCCGACAGGGTCTGGGGCCAACGTCCTGACTTTC. Translated, it gives CASSAGPTGSGANVLTF.

The V gene is TRBV5-1, the J gene TRBJ1-1; no firm D call. Trimming left V 1 base short and J 2 bases short, with 15 bases between. The CDR3 runs to 16 residues. Germline V CDR1 and CDR2: SGHRS, YFSETQ. The CDR3 DNA is TGCGCCAGCAGCTTGAGCACGAGGCAGATAAACACTGAAGCTTTCTTT. The encoded protein is CASSLSTRQINTEAFF.

The V and J genes are TRBV13 and TRBJ2-7, with 9 bases lining up with TRBD2. Trimming took 4 bases from V and 3 from J; bases not matched to a gene: 10. Germline V gene data show CDR1 as PRHDT and CDR2 as FYEKMQ (reference sequence). This CDR3 comprises 16 residues. The DNA for the CDR3 is TGTGCCAGCAGCTGGGGACGAGGGCGGGGGGGCTACGAGCAGTACTTC. The encoded protein is CASSWGRGRGGYEQYF.

The J gene is TRBJ2-6, the V gene TRBV28; the D is unclear. The germline V gene encodes CDR1 MDHEN and CDR2 SYDVKM. The length of the CDR3 is 17 residues. Trimming removed 6 bases at V and 0 bases at J, with 15 bases between. CDR3 sequence: CASSLSRKSSGANVLTF. The DNA of the CDR3 is TGTGCCAGCAGCCTCTCCCGCAAGAGCTCTGGGGCCAACGTCCTGACTTTC.

The chain has TRBV5-7 and TRBJ1-2, with 11 nucleotides matching TRBD1. TRBV5-7 is classed as an ORF, of uncertain function. The CDR3 has 15 residues. The trim removed 4 bases at V and 4 bases at J, leaving 6 bases unmatched. The CDR3 sequence is CASSVGTGGCYGYTF. CDR3 sequence (DNA): TGTGCCAGCAGCGTTGGGACAGGGGGATGCTATGGCTACACCTTC.